This TCR beta chain was identified during a study of blood T cell repertoires in COVID-19. This clone turned up a few times. V lost 9 bases, J lost 2 bases, and 12 bases lay in between. The germline V gene encodes CDR1 KGHDR and CDR2 SFDVKD. The CDR3 totals 13 residues. Clones were read by immunoSEQ multiplex PCR, and TCRdb kept only the in-frame ones, dropping some. The data hold hundreds of thousands of clones, with approximately 90% observed a single time. V and J are TRBV24-1 and TRBJ1-1; D perhaps matches TRBD1 (5 bases). Input material: peripheral blood. This receptor was taken from a woman aged 18-35 years with acute or convalescent COVID-19. Here the CDR3 DNA reads TGTGCCACCCGGGGGGGGGTTAACACTGAAGCTTTCTTT. It specifies CATRGGVNTEAFF.